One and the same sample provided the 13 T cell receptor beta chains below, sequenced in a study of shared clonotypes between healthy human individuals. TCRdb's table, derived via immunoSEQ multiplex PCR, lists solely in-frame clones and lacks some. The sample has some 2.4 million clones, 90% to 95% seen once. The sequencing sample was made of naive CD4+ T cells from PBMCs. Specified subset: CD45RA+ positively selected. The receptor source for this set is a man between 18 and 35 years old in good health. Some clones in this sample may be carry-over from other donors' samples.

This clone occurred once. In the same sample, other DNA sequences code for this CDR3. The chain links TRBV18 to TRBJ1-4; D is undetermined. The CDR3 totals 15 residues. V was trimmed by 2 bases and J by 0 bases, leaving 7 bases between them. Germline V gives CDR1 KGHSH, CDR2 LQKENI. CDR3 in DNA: TGTGCCAGCTCACCAGACGGAGCAACTAATGAAAAACTGTTTTTT. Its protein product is CASSPDGATNEKLFF.

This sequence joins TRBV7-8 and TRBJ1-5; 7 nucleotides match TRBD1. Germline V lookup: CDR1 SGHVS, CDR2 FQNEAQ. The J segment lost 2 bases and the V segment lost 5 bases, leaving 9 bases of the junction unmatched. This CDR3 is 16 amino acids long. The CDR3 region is CASSPLQGLGNQPQHF. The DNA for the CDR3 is TGTGCCAGCAGCCCTTTACAGGGGCTGGGCAATCAGCCCCAGCATTTT.

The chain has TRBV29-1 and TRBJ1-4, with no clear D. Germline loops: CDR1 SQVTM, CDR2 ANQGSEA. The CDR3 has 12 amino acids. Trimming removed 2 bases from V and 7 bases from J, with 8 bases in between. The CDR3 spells CSVETHSEKLFF. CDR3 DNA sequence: TGCAGCGTTGAAACTCATAGTGAAAAACTGTTTTTT.

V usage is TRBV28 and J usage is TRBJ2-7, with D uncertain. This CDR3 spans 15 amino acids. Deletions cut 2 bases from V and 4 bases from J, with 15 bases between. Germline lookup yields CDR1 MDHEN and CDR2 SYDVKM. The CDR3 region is CASSLTPVDLYEQYF. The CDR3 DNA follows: TGTGCCAGCAGTTTAACCCCTGTGGATCTTTACGAGCAGTACTTC.

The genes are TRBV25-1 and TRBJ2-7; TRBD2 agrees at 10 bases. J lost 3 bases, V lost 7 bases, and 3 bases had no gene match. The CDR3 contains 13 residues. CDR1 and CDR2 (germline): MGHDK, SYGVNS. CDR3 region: CASTTSGIYEQYF. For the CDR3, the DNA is TGTGCCAGCACTACTAGCGGGATCTACGAGCAGTACTTC.

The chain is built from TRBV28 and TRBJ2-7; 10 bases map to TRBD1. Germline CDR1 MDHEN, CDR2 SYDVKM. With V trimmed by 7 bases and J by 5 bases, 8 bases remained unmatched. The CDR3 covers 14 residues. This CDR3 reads CASTLRTGGNEQYF. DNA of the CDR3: TGTGCCAGCACCCTTAGGACAGGGGGAAACGAGCAGTACTTC.

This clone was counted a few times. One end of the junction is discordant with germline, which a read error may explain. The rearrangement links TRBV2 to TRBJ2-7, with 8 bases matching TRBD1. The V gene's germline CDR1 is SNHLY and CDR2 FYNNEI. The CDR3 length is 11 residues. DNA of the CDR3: TGTGCCAGCCAGATTGACAGGGGCCCCCTTTTC. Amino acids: CASQIDRGPLF.

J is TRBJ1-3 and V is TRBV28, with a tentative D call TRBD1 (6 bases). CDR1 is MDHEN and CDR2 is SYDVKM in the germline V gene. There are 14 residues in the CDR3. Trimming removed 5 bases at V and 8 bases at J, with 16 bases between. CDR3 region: CASSPARTVHTIYF. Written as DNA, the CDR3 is TGTGCCAGCAGTCCCGCCCGGACAGTGCACACCATATATTTT.

The CDR3 DNA sequence: TGTGCCAGCAGTTTATGGACGACGGGGGACGCTGAAGCTTTCTTT. Amino acids: CASSLWTTGDAEAFF. The chain recombines TRBV28 with TRBJ1-1, with D perhaps matching TRBD1 (5 bases). Trimming stripped 0 bases from V and 6 bases from J, with 14 bases between. CDR1 MDHEN and CDR2 SYDVKM come from the germline V gene. The CDR3 extends over 15 amino acids.

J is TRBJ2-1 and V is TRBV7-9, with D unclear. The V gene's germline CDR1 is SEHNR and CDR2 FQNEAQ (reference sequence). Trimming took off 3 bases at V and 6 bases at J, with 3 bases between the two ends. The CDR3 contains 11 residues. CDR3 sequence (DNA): TGTGCCAGCAGCTTGATCAATGAGCAGTTCTTC. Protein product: CASSLINEQFF.

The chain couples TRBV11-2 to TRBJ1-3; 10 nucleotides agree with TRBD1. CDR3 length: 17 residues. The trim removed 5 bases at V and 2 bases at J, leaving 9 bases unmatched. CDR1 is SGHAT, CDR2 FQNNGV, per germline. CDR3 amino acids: CASSLSGTGVAGNTIYF. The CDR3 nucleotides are TGTGCCAGCAGCCTAAGCGGGACAGGGGTTGCTGGAAACACCATATATTTT.

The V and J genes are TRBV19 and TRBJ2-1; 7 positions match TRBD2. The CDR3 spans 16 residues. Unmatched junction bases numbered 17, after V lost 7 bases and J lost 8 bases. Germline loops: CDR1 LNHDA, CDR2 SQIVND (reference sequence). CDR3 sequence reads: CASTPRWERGTHEQFF. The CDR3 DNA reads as TGTGCCAGTACCCCCCGTTGGGAGCGGGGAACCCATGAGCAGTTCTTC.

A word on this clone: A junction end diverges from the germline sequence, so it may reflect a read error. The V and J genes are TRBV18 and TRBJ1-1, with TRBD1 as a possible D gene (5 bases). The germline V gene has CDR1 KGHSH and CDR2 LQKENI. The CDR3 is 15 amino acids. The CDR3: CASSPQQDRNTEAFF. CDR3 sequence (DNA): TGTGCCAGCTCCCCACAACAGGACCGGAACACTGAAGCTTTCTTT.